This TCR beta chain was retrieved from a study of blood T cells in healthy people across ages. General observations from the study: Long-lived and aged donors differed, with more naive CD4+ cells and higher diversity in the long-lived.

Per germline, CDR1 SEHNR and CDR2 FQNEAQ (reference sequence). Between the trimmed V and J ends, which lost 9 bases and 5 bases, there was a span of 10 bases. This CDR3 has 11 residues. This clonotype occurred once. Its antigen is undetermined. Each individual donor underwent a draw of approximately 9.8 milliliters of peripheral blood. The use of a sample-barcoded 5' primer and a J-beta primer mix characterized a second PCR of roughly 7 to 12 cycles. Every sample gave at least 3 million paired-end reads containing CDR3. TCRdb independently ran MiXCR on the 5' RACE reads; one entry per CDR3 protein. The sample lists around 1.5 million distinct CDR3 sequences; almost 60% were seen once.

Sequencing was done on a sample of blood. This clonotype was sampled from a man between 18 and 29 years old in good health. V usage is TRBV7-9 and J usage is TRBJ2-5, with unresolved D. The CDR3 nucleotides read TGTGCCAGTGGAGTCTCGGAGACCCAGTACTTC. This codes for CASGVSETQYF.